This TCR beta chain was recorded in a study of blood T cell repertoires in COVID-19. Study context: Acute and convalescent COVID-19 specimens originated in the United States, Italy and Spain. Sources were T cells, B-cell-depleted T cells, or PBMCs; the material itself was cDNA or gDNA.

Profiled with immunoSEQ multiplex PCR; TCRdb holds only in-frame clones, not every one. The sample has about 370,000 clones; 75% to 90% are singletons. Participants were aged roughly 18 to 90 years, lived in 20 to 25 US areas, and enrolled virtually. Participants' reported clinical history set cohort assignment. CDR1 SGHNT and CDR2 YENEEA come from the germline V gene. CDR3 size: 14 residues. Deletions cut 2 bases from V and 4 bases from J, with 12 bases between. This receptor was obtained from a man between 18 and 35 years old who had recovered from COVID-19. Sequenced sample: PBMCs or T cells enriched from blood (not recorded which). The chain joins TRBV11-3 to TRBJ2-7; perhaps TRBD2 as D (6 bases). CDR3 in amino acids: CASSLSHREYEQYF. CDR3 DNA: TGTGCCAGCAGCTTATCTCACCGGGAGTACGAGCAGTACTTC.